The 3 T cell receptor beta chains below all came from one sample that was sequenced in a study of T cells in Graves' hyperthyroidism and ophthalmopathy (dated by TCRdb to between 2018 and 2021). Library preparation used multiplex PCR. Sequencer: Illumina HiSeq 2000. Amplification of TCR beta CDR3 regions was carried out from RNA transcripts. The first round of RT-PCR for the TCR CDR3 was performed with the HTBI primer set and the Qiagen OneStep RT-PCR kit. TCRdb reprocessed the public reads (quality trimming at Q25 with fastp, clone calling with MiXCR) and kept in-frame beta chains. CDR3 protein sequences are deduplicated, and each keeps its most common genes and DNA. Across this sample there are 220,000 or so distinct CDR3 sequences, with 15% to 20% seen only once. Jointly, the top ten make up about 29% of the sample. Specimen: blood. The origin of the receptors is a woman aged 18-30 years with Graves' ophthalmopathy.

This clonotype was detected ten times or more. The rearrangement joins TRBV28 to TRBJ1-4, with D unclear. Trimming took off 3 bases at V and 8 bases at J, with 7 bases between the two ends. This CDR3 is built from 12 residues. Germline CDR1 and CDR2: MDHEN and SYDVKM. The CDR3 bases are TGTGCCAGCAGTTTGGGCAGGGAAAAACTGTTTTTT. Residues: CASSLGREKLFF.

This clonotype was seen repeatedly, ten times or more. This chain connects TRBV7-9 to TRBJ1-5; D unclear. Germline CDR1 reads SEHNR; CDR2 reads FQNEAQ (reference sequence). V was pared by 5 bases and J by 4 bases, with 6 bases between. The CDR3 contains 12 residues. CDR3 amino acids: CASSPKNQPQHF. The CDR3 nucleotides are TGTGCCAGCAGCCCAAAGAATCAGCCCCAGCATTTT.

As concerns this clonotype: This sequence may be a read error, since a much larger clone differs from it by one base. The V call is TRBV10-3, the J call TRBJ2-3, with 8 bases matching TRBD2. Germline V CDR1 and CDR2: ENHRY, SYGVKD. This CDR3 region has 17 residues. This CDR3 is CTISGPGRAGVTDTQYF. The DNA of the CDR3 is TGTACCATCAGTGGGCCCGGGAGAGCGGGGGTCACAGATACGCAGTATTTT.